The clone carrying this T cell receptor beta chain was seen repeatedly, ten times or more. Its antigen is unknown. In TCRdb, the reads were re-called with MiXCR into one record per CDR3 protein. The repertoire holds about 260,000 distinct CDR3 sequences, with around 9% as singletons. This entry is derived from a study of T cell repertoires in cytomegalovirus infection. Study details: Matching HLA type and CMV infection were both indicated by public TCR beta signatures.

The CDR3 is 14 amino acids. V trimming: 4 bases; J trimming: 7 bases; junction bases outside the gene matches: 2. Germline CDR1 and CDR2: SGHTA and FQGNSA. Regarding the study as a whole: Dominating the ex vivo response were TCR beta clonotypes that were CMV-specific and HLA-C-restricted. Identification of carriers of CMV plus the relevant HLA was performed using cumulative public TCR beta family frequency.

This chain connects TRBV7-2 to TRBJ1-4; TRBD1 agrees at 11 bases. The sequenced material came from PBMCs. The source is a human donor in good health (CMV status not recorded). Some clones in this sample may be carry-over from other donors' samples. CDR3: CASSWDRGAEKLFF. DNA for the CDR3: TGTGCCAGCAGCTGGGACAGGGGGGCTGAAAAACTGTTTTTT.